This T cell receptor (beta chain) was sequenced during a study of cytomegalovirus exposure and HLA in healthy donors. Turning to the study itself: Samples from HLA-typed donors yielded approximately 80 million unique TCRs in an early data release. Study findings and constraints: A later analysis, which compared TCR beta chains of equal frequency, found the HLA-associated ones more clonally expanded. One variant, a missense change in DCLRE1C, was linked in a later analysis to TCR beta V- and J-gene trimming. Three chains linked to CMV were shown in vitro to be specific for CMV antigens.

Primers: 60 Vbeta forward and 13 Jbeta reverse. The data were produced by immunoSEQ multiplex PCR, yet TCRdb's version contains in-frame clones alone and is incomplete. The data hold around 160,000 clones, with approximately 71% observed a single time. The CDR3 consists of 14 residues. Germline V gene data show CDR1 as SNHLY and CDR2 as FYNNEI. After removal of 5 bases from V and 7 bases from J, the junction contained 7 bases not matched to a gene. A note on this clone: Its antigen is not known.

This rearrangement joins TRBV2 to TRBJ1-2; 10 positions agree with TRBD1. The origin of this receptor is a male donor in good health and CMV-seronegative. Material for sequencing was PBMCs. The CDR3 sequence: CASSWDRGSSGYTF. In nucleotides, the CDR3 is TGTGCCAGCAGTTGGGACAGGGGAAGCTCTGGCTACACCTTC.